Included here is one T cell receptor beta chain sequence, with context. These data come from a study of cytomegalovirus exposure and HLA in healthy donors. PCR used 60 Vbeta primers and 13 Jbeta primers. Measured with immunoSEQ multiplex PCR; TCRdb has only the in-frame clones, and not every one. The data contain about 120,000 clones, 70% to 85% of them seen just once; the ten biggest clones take up less than 7.5%. V was clipped by 1 base and J by 14 bases, with 11 bases between them. The CDR3 totals 12 residues. The germline V gene has CDR1 SGHTA and CDR2 FQGNSA. Sample: PBMCs. The chain recombines TRBV7-2 with TRBJ2-2, with a weak D call TRBD2 (6 bases). The receptor's source is a man aged 30-40 years in good health and CMV-seropositive. This chain's CDR3 is CASSLVGGNLFF. In DNA form, the CDR3 reads TGTGCCAGCAGCTTAGTTGGGGGGAACCTGTTTTTT.